The 5 T cell receptor beta chains below all came from one sample that was sequenced in a study of blood T cell repertoires in COVID-19. Only in-frame clones appear in the TCRdb table, and some are missing; sequencing was by immunoSEQ multiplex PCR. The sample yields approximately 49,000 clones, about four fifths seen once. Source material: peripheral blood. These receptors all stem from an elderly woman with COVID-19, enrolled during active disease.

V gene TRBV18 combines with J gene TRBJ2-5; 7 bases match TRBD1. The CDR3 length is 14 residues. Looked up from germline, CDR1 is KGHSH and CDR2 is LQKENI. V lost 0 bases, J lost 7 bases, and 5 bases stayed unmatched. The CDR3: CASSPPQSGGTQYF. In DNA form, the CDR3 reads TGTGCCAGCTCACCACCTCAATCAGGGGGGACCCAGTACTTC. Drawing the rest from reference TRBV18 and TRBJ2-5, the complete variable domain is NAGVMQNPRHLVRRRGQEARLRCSPMKGHSHVYWYRQLPEEGLKFMVYLQKENIIDESGMPKERFSAEFPKEGPSILRIQQVVRGDSAAYFCASSPPQSGGTQYFGPGTRLLVL.

The V and J genes are TRBV20-1 and TRBJ2-2; the D gene is possibly TRBD2 (5 bases). Germline V lookup: CDR1 DFQATT, CDR2 SNEGSKA (reference sequence). V was cut by 3 bases and J by 3 bases, with 11 bases left in between. The length of the CDR3 is 14 residues. The CDR3 sequence: CSASQSGDTGELFF. The CDR3 DNA sequence: TGCAGTGCTAGTCAAAGCGGAGACACCGGGGAGCTGTTTTTT.

This clone was seen more than once but under ten times. The rearrangement uses TRBV7-3 and TRBJ1-1, with D possibly matching TRBD1 (5 bases). Looked up from germline, CDR1 is SGHTA and CDR2 is FQGTGA. Trimming pared 4 bases from V and 2 bases from J, leaving 14 bases between. This CDR3 region has 15 residues. CDR3 amino acids: CASSSDSSVNTEAFF. In DNA, the CDR3 is TGTGCCAGCAGCTCCGACAGTTCCGTTAACACTGAAGCTTTCTTT.

The chain employs TRBV5-1 and TRBJ1-1; 12 nucleotides line up with TRBD1. Looked up from germline, CDR1 is SGHRS and CDR2 is YFSETQ. The CDR3 runs to 16 residues. Trimming at V came to 4 bases and at J to 1 base, leaving 5 bases not matched to a gene. CDR3 amino acids: CASSRGQGARNTEAFF. Written as DNA, the CDR3 is TGCGCCAGCAGCCGGGGACAGGGGGCGAGGAACACTGAAGCTTTCTTT.

A single count supports this clone. The chain has TRBV19 and TRBJ1-5; D remains ambiguous. Trimming pared 5 bases from V and 3 bases from J, leaving 14 bases between. CDR3 size: 15 residues. Per the germline V gene, CDR1 is LNHDA and CDR2 is SQIVND (reference sequence). The CDR3 spells CASSLTRYNNQPQHF. The CDR3 nucleotides read TGTGCCAGTAGTCTAACGAGATATAACAATCAGCCCCAGCATTTT.